These 20 T cell receptor beta chains came from one sample sequenced in a study of cytomegalovirus exposure and HLA in healthy donors. The PCR contained 60 Vbeta and 13 Jbeta primers. Assay: immunoSEQ multiplex PCR; the TCRdb copy retains only in-frame clones and omits some. Of some 44,000 clones detected, approximately 52% appear once; the ten largest clones hold 9.5% to 13%. The sample consisted of PBMCs. Every receptor here comes from a human donor in good health.

The chain couples TRBV7-6 to TRBJ1-1; 7 nucleotides agree with TRBD1. This CDR3 has 14 amino acids. The trim removed 5 bases at V and 0 bases at J, leaving 3 bases unmatched. The germline gives CDR1 SGHVS, CDR2 FNYEAQ. The DNA for the CDR3 is TGTGCCAGCAGCAGGGACAGTTTGAACACTGAAGCTTTCTTT. This encodes CASSRDSLNTEAFF.

The chain carries TRBV30 and TRBJ1-1, with unresolved D. This CDR3 comprises 12 residues. CDR1 is GTSNPN, CDR2 SVGIG, per germline (reference sequence). Trimming took off 2 bases at V and 10 bases at J, with 14 bases between the two ends. The CDR3 DNA is TGTGCCTGGAGTCCTCAGGCCAGTCGAGCTTTCTTT. Its protein is CAWSPQASRAFF.

CDR3 region: CSVQGARGYTF. CDR3 DNA: TGCAGCGTTCAGGGGGCGCGAGGCTACACCTTC. The V gene is TRBV29-1, the J gene TRBJ1-2; 8 positions agree with TRBD1. The CDR3 sequence is 11 residues long. The V gene's germline CDR1 is SQVTM and CDR2 ANQGSEA. V shed 5 bases and J 8 bases; nucleotides not matched to a gene: 4.

This clone turned up a few times. The rearrangement links TRBV25-1 to TRBJ1-6, with D perhaps matching TRBD1 (6 bases). The germline CDR1 and CDR2 sequences are MGHDK and SYGVNS. V lost 4 bases and J lost 6, with 19 bases in between. CDR3 length: 17 amino acids. The chain's CDR3 is CASSARGARAANSPLHF. The CDR3 DNA is TGTGCCAGCAGTGCACGGGGGGCCCGGGCCGCTAATTCACCCCTCCACTTT. The full variable domain, rest sourced from reference TRBV25-1 and TRBJ1-6, is EADIYQTPRYLVIGTGKKITLECSQTMGHDKMYWYQQDPGMELHLIHYSYGVNSTEKGDLSSESTVSRIRTEHFPLTLESARPSHTSQYLCASSARGARAANSPLHFGNGTRLTVT.

This clone has a single count. The V gene is TRBV28, the J gene TRBJ1-6; 7 bases map to TRBD1. The CDR3 runs to 13 residues. Germline CDR1 is MDHEN and CDR2 is SYDVKM. The J segment lost 18 bases and the V segment lost 8 bases, leaving 16 bases of the junction unmatched. This chain's CDR3 is CASGGGGVKFPHF. CDR3 DNA sequence: TGTGCCAGCGGCGGAGGGGGCGTAAAATTCCCCCACTTT.

The chain joins TRBV6-4 to TRBJ1-2, with D possibly TRBD1 on 5 matching bases. The germline gives CDR1 MRHNA, CDR2 SNTAGT. The V and J ends lost 4 bases and 9 bases respectively, with 15 bases between them. This CDR3 is built from 13 residues. The CDR3 here is CASSGGRVGSYTF. Written as DNA, the CDR3 is TGTGCCAGCAGTGGCGGCAGGGTTGGGAGCTACACCTTC.

V usage is TRBV28 and J usage is TRBJ1-3; possibly TRBD1 for D (5 bases). Trimming removed 3 bases from V and 0 bases from J, with 21 bases in between. Germline CDR1 MDHEN, CDR2 SYDVKM. This CDR3 has 19 amino acids. The CDR3 region is CASSLVRRGRQSSGNTIYF. The CDR3 region has the DNA TGTGCCAGCAGTTTGGTTCGTAGGGGCAGACAGAGCTCTGGAAACACCATATATTTT. Full variable domain (rest looked up from reference TRBV28 and TRBJ1-3): DVKVTQSSRYLVKRTGEKVFLECVQDMDHENMFWYRQDPGLGLRLIYFSYDVKMKEKGDIPEGYSVSREKKERFSLILESASTNQTSMYLCASSLVRRGRQSSGNTIYFGEGSWLTVV.

The chain combines TRBV4-3 with TRBJ2-2; D is perhaps TRBD1 (6 bases). CDR3 size: 17 residues. Trimming took off 1 base at V and 1 base at J, with 13 bases between the two ends. CDR1 and CDR2 from the germline V gene are LGHNA and YSLEER. In DNA, the CDR3 is TGCGCCAGCAGCCAAGCTCCGGACAGCTGGAACACCGGGGAGCTGTTTTTT. Amino acids: CASSQAPDSWNTGELFF.

The CDR3 coding sequence is TGTGCCACCTCCCTCGAAGGGGGACGGCAAGAGACCCAGTACTTC. It translates to CATSLEGGRQETQYF. The chain uses TRBV19 and TRBJ2-5, with D tentatively TRBD1 (6 bases). Germline V gene data show CDR1 as LNHDA and CDR2 as SQIVND (reference sequence). The V end lost 10 bases, the J end lost 2 bases, and 20 bases lay between the germline ends. The CDR3 sequence is 15 residues long.

About this clone: A read error may produce the germline difference seen at one junction end. The rearrangement uses TRBV7-3 and TRBJ2-7; 11 nucleotides line up with TRBD1. The germline V gene has CDR1 SGHTA and CDR2 FQGTGA. There are 12 residues in the CDR3. CDR3 sequence (DNA): TGTGCCAGCAGCTTGGACAGGGGGCCCATATTTTTC. Protein sequence: CASSLDRGPIFF. The full variable domain, with the rest looked up from reference TRBV7-3 and TRBJ2-7, is GAGVSQTPSNKVTEKGKYVELRCDPISGHTALYWYRQSLGQGPEFLIYFQGTGAADDSGLPNDRFFAVRPEGSVSTLKIQRTERGDSAVYLCASSLDRGPIFFGPGTRLTVT.

The V and J genes are TRBV7-8 and TRBJ2-2; no reliable D call. Germline CDR1 reads SGHVS; CDR2 reads FQNEAQ. V shed 3 bases and J shed 4 bases, with 6 bases lying between them. CDR3 size: 13 residues. The CDR3 DNA sequence: TGTGCCAGCAGCTTCCGGGTCACCGGGGAGCTGTTTTTT. Protein sequence: CASSFRVTGELFF.

The V call is TRBV19, the J call TRBJ1-5, with D perhaps TRBD1 (6 bases). The CDR3 has 12 residues. Germline V gene sequence: CDR1 LNHDA, CDR2 SQIVND (reference sequence). Deletions cut 6 bases from V and 7 bases from J, with 10 bases between. The DNA for the CDR3 is TGTGCCAGTAGCGCAGGGGAACAGCCCCAGCATTTT. The encoded protein is CASSAGEQPQHF. Filled out from reference TRBV19 and TRBJ1-5, the complete variable domain reads DGGITQSPKYLFRKEGQNVTLSCEQNLNHDAMYWYRQDPGQGLRLIYYSQIVNDFQKGDIAEGYSVSREKKESFPLTVTSAQKNPTAFYLCASSAGEQPQHFGDGTRLSIL.

Only a few counts were recorded for this clone. The chain carries TRBV28 and TRBJ1-1; D call uncertain. The CDR3 is made up of 14 amino acids. Germline CDR1 MDHEN, CDR2 SYDVKM. V was cut by 5 bases and J by 1 base, with 11 bases left in between. DNA for the CDR3: TGTGCCAGCAGTGCCCCACACAGGAACACTGAAGCTTTCTTT. The encoded protein is CASSAPHRNTEAFF.

The chain uses TRBV5-1 and TRBJ2-4, with TRBD2 identical over 12 bases. This CDR3 is built from 19 residues. Trimming took 0 bases from V and 1 from J; bases not matched to a gene: 8. Germline CDR1 SGHRS, CDR2 YFSETQ. The CDR3 DNA reads TGCGCCAGCAGCTTGGAGGCTAGCGGGAGGGCCGGCGCCAAAAACATTCAGTACTTC. Translation: CASSLEASGRAGAKNIQYF.

This clone has just a few counts. The chain couples TRBV11-2 to TRBJ1-1; 10 bases are shared with TRBD1. CDR3 length: 17 amino acids. The germline V gene encodes CDR1 SGHAT and CDR2 FQNNGV. J gave up 0 bases and V 5 bases, and 9 bases lay outside the gene matches. The CDR3 coding sequence is TGTGCCAGCAGCCCCCGATCGGGGACAGGGGTGAACACTGAAGCTTTCTTT. Protein: CASSPRSGTGVNTEAFF.

The chain couples TRBV15 to TRBJ2-1, with 7 bases fitting TRBD1. V lost 0 bases, J lost 6 bases, and 8 bases stayed unmatched. Per germline, CDR1 LNHNV and CDR2 YYDKDF (reference sequence). This CDR3 region has 16 residues. CDR3 loop: CATSRDRTGQVNEQFF. CDR3 DNA: TGTGCCACCAGCAGAGATAGGACAGGACAGGTCAATGAGCAGTTCTTC.

The V call is TRBV19, the J call TRBJ1-1, with D possibly being TRBD1 (5 bases). Germline V CDR1 and CDR2: LNHDA, SQIVND (reference sequence). The CDR3 covers 18 residues. Deletions cut 1 base from V and 0 bases from J, with 18 bases between. The CDR3 coding sequence is TGTGCCAGTAGTATAGGGAGGGGTCAGGAACGCATGAACACTGAAGCTTTCTTT. This sequence encodes CASSIGRGQERMNTEAFF.

The chain employs TRBV6-4 and TRBJ1-6; 7 bases fit TRBD1. V lost 6 bases to trimming and J lost 8 bases; unmatched junction nucleotides: 13. This CDR3 contains 16 residues. CDR1 and CDR2 from the germline V gene are MRHNA and SNTAGT. The DNA of the CDR3 is TGTGCCAGCAGCTCTGAAGGGGGCGCCAGGCATTCACCCCTCCACTTT. Protein: CASSSEGGARHSPLHF.

This chain uses TRBV30 with TRBJ1-3; D gene ambiguous. Germline CDR1 and CDR2: GTSNPN and SVGIG (reference sequence). V dropped 1 base and J dropped 7 bases, with 5 bases sitting between them. The CDR3 has 11 residues. In DNA form, the CDR3 reads TGTGCCTGGAGTGCCCAGAACACCATATATTTT. This sequence encodes CAWSAQNTIYF.

J is TRBJ2-1 and V is TRBV11-1; no clear D gene. The CDR3 has 11 amino acids. CDR1 is SGHAT and CDR2 is FQDESV in the germline V gene (reference sequence). V lost 1 base to trimming and J lost 10 bases, with 5 bases between them. CDR3 bases: TGTGCCAGCAGCTTAGGCAGGGAGCAGTTCTTC. Residues: CASSLGREQFF.